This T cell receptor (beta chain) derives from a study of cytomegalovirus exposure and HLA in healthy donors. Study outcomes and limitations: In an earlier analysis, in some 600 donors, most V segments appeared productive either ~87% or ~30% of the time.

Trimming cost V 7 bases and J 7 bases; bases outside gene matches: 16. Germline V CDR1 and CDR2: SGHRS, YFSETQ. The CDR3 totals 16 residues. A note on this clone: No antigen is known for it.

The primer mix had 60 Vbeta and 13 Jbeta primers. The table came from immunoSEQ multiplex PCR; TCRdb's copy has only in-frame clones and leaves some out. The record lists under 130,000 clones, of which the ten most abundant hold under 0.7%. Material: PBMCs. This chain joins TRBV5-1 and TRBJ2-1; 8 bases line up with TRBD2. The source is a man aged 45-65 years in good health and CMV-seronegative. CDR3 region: CASSVEGGRWDNEQFF. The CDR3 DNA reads TGCGCCAGCTCGGTCGAAGGCGGGAGGTGGGATAATGAGCAGTTCTTC.